This T cell receptor (beta chain) originates from a study of T cell responses to AZD1222 COVID-19 vaccine. Profiling relied on immunoSEQ multiplex PCR, and the TCRdb table lists in-frame clones only, not all of them. The sample carries more than 140,000 clones, 70% to 90% recorded once. This clone was observed once. This clonotype originated in an adult in good health. Material: peripheral blood, obtained on day 0 of MenACWY control vaccination.

In nucleotides, the CDR3 is TGTGCCAGCAGCCCCTTTAATTCACCCCTCCACTTT. Its translation is CASSPFNSPLHF. The chain is built from TRBV5-8 and TRBJ1-6; D remains unclear. V was clipped by 4 bases and J by 6 bases, with 5 bases between them. Germline lookup yields CDR1 SGHTS and CDR2 YDEGEE. The CDR3 is made up of 12 amino acids.